The present TCR beta chain was sequenced within a study of shared clonotypes between healthy human individuals. Naive CD8 isolation took CD45RO-negative cells positively selected for CCR7 and excluded terminally differentiated effector memory CD45RA+ cells. All of the donors resided in Nashville, Tennessee, and each was a Caucasian adult. General study points: An expected dependence of interdonor clonotype sharing on sequencing depth was noted. A few donors had roughly 5% of their naive CD4 clonotypes in common.

The data were produced by immunoSEQ multiplex PCR, yet TCRdb's version contains in-frame clones alone and is incomplete. The table lists about 2.2 million clones, roughly 93% of them singletons. On this clone: Its antigen is unidentified.

CDR1 LNHNV and CDR2 YYDKDF come from the germline V gene (reference sequence). The CDR3 runs 14 residues. The junction had 2 bases not matched to a gene; V was cut back by 1 base and J by 5 bases. Sequencing was performed on naive CD8+ T cells from PBMCs. This TCR was recovered from a man aged 18 to 35 in good health. Some clones in this sample may be carry-over from other donors' samples. The chain has TRBV15 and TRBJ1-5; the match to TRBD1 covers 7 bases. CDR3 amino acids: CATSRGQGDQPQHF. CDR3 nucleotides: TGTGCCACCAGCAGAGGTCAGGGGGATCAGCCCCAGCATTTT.